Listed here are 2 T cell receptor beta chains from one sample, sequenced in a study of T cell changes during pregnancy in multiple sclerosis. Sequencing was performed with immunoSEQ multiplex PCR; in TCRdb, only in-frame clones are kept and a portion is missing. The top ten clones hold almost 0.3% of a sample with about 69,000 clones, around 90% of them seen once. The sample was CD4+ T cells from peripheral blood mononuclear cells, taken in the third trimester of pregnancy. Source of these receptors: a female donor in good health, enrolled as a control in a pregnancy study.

The CDR3 DNA is TGTGCCAGCAGCTCTACAGGGGCTGGGACTGAAGCTTTCTTT. This gives the protein CASSSTGAGTEAFF. V and J are TRBV7-2 and TRBJ1-1; 7 bases line up with TRBD1. Losses at the gene ends were 4 bases for V and 5 bases for J; bases not matched to a gene: 7. The CDR3 loop spans 14 amino acids. In germline, CDR1 is SGHTA, CDR2 FQGNSA.

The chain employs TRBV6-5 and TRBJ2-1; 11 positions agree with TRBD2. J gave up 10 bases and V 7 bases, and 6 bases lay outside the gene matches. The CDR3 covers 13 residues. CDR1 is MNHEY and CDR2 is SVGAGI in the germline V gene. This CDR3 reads CASKELAGDEQFF. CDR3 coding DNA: TGTGCCAGCAAGGAACTAGCGGGGGACGAGCAGTTCTTC.